These 18 T cell receptor beta chains share one sample of origin, sequenced in a study of T cell repertoires in cytomegalovirus infection. TCRdb reanalysed the reads using MiXCR and keeps one entry per CDR3 protein. This table holds hundreds of thousands of distinct CDR3 sequences, around 10% found once. Source material: PBMCs. These receptors were collected from a human donor in good health (CMV status not recorded). Some clones in this sample may be carry-over from other donors' samples.

This clonotype was seen a few times. The chain recombines TRBV11-2 with TRBJ2-1; 7 nucleotides line up with TRBD1. Per germline, CDR1 SGHAT and CDR2 FQNNGV. This CDR3 is 16 amino acids long. With 5 bases clipped from V and 2 bases from J, the junction kept 9 bases outside the gene matches. CDR3: CASSPRTGLTYNEQFF. The CDR3 nucleotides read TGTGCCAGCAGCCCGCGGACAGGCCTTACCTACAATGAGCAGTTCTTC.

This clonotype was seen only a few times. A much larger clone sits a single nucleotide away, making a read error possible. The chain couples TRBV14 to TRBJ2-5; 8 bases are a match to TRBD1. Germline trimming cut 3 bases from V and 1 base from J; bases unmatched to any gene: 1. The CDR3 totals 14 residues. Germline CDR1 reads SGHDN; CDR2 reads FVKESK. In nucleotides, the CDR3 is TGTGCCAGCAGCCAGGACAGGGTCCAAGAGACCCAGTACTTC. This codes for CASSQDRVQETQYF.

This clonotype was detected ten times or more. This chain joins TRBV29-1 and TRBJ1-3; 11 bases match TRBD1. The germline V gene encodes CDR1 SQVTM and CDR2 ANQGSEA. The V segment lost 4 bases and the J segment 0 bases; nucleotides outside the gene matches: 2. This CDR3 is built from 15 residues. This CDR3 is CSVGTGGSSGNTIYF. For the CDR3, the DNA is TGCAGCGTTGGGACAGGGGGCTCCTCTGGAAACACCATATATTTT.

This clonotype was counted at least ten times. The rearrangement links TRBV7-9 to TRBJ2-3; perhaps TRBD1 as D (7 bases). The CDR3 extends over 12 amino acids. Germline V gene data show CDR1 as SEHNR and CDR2 as FQNEAQ (reference sequence). The germline V and J ends were trimmed by 3 bases and 14 bases, with 15 bases remaining between them. In DNA, the CDR3 is TGTGCCAGCAGCTTGGGGCGGGACAGCCTGTATTTT. Its translation is CASSLGRDSLYF. Supplemented by reference TRBV7-9 and TRBJ2-3, the full variable domain reads DTGVSQNPRHKITKRGQNVTFRCDPISEHNRLYWYRQTLGQGPEFLTYFQNEAQLEKSRLLSDRFSAERPKGSFSTLEIQRTEQGDSAMYLCASSLGRDSLYFGPGTRLTVL.

This clonotype has a count of ten or more. V gene TRBV11-2 combines with J gene TRBJ2-3; 9 nucleotides match TRBD1. J gave up 4 bases and V 1 base, and 6 bases lay outside the gene matches. Germline V CDR1 and CDR2: SGHAT, FQNNGV. There are 16 residues in the CDR3. The CDR3 loop reads CASSLGRDREADTQYF. The CDR3 DNA follows: TGTGCCAGCAGCTTAGGCCGGGACAGGGAGGCAGATACGCAGTATTTT.

This clonotype was counted only a few times. The chain carries TRBV28 and TRBJ1-1; 8 nucleotides agree with TRBD1. Germline-derived CDR1 and CDR2 are MDHEN and SYDVKM. The CDR3 extends over 15 amino acids. The ends lost 7 bases at V and 1 base at J; junction bases unmatched: 8. This CDR3 reads CASMRGTGGNTEAFF. DNA for the CDR3: TGTGCCAGCATGAGGGGAACAGGGGGGAACACTGAAGCTTTCTTT.

The chain employs TRBV20-1 and TRBJ1-1; D is unclear. This CDR3 spans 15 amino acids. Looked up from germline, CDR1 is DFQATT and CDR2 is SNEGSKA (reference sequence). With 1 base removed from V and 1 base from J, the gap between germline ends came to 13 bases. The CDR3 DNA sequence: TGCAGTGCTAGAGGGGGTGGACCGAAGAACACTGAAGCTTTCTTT. Encoded protein: CSARGGGPKNTEAFF.

Ten or more counts support this clonotype. The chain links TRBV7-2 to TRBJ2-6, with TRBD2 as a possible D gene (6 bases). Trimming took 11 bases from V and 0 from J, leaving 14 bases between them. The CDR3 runs to 15 residues. The germline gives CDR1 SGHTA, CDR2 FQGNSA. The CDR3 region has the DNA TGTGCCGGAGGGGTAGGATCCTCTGGGGCCAACGTCCTGACTTTC. Its protein is CAGGVGSSGANVLTF. Filled out from reference TRBV7-2 and TRBJ2-6, the complete variable domain reads GAGVSQSPSNKVTEKGKDVELRCDPISGHTALYWYRQSLGQGLEFLIYFQGNSAPDKSGLPSDRFSAERTGGSVSTLTIQRTQQEDSAVYLCAGGVGSSGANVLTFGAGSRLTVL.

This clonotype was observed at least ten times. The chain links TRBV6-6 to TRBJ2-5; 7 bases line up with TRBD1. The CDR3 has 13 residues. J gave up 7 bases and V 5 bases, and 7 bases lay outside the gene matches. Germline-derived CDR1 and CDR2 are MNHNY and SVGAGI (reference sequence). CDR3 sequence (DNA): TGTGCCAGCAGTCCCGACAGGGACGGGACCCAGTACTTC. It yields the protein CASSPDRDGTQYF.

This clonotype was seen many times. The chain employs TRBV29-1 and TRBJ2-5; D gene uncertain. V lost 4 bases and J 3 bases, leaving 9 bases between the germline ends. The CDR3 length is 12 residues. Germline V CDR1 and CDR2: SQVTM, ANQGSEA. CDR3 sequence reads: CSVGERKETQYF. The CDR3 nucleotides read TGCAGCGTTGGGGAAAGAAAAGAGACCCAGTACTTC.

This clonotype has a count of ten or more. The gene calls are TRBV5-1 and TRBJ1-1, with TRBD1 matching over 8 bases. V was pared by 0 bases and J by 3 bases, with 10 bases of the junction left unmatched. Germline V lookup: CDR1 SGHRS, CDR2 YFSETQ. The CDR3 is made up of 17 amino acids. This chain's CDR3 is CASSLGTGTGRDTEAFF. DNA for the CDR3: TGCGCCAGCAGCTTGGGCACCGGGACAGGACGGGACACTGAAGCTTTCTTT.

Many counts were recorded for this clonotype. The V call is TRBV29-1, the J call TRBJ1-2; 8 nucleotides match TRBD1. Germline V gives CDR1 SQVTM, CDR2 ANQGSEA. V lost 7 bases to trimming and J lost 5 bases; unmatched junction nucleotides: 9. The CDR3 extends over 13 amino acids. CDR3 sequence: CSAFTGGVYGYTF. The CDR3 DNA reads as TGCAGCGCTTTTACAGGGGGTGTTTATGGCTACACCTTC.

This clonotype was detected many times. This chain links TRBV4-3 with TRBJ2-2; possible D gene TRBD1, 6 bases. CDR3 size: 15 residues. Trimming shortened V by 5 bases and J by 3 bases, and 13 bases separated the two germline ends. The germline V gene encodes CDR1 LGHNA and CDR2 YSLEER. The CDR3 DNA reads TGCGCCAGCAGCGTCCAGGGGCGAGACACCGGGGAGCTGTTTTTT. This gives the protein CASSVQGRDTGELFF.

This clonotype has a count of ten or more. The V call is TRBV6-5, the J call TRBJ2-2, with 12 bases identical to TRBD2. V gave up 2 bases and J gave up 6 bases; unmatched junction bases: 4. Germline CDR1 reads MNHEY; CDR2 reads SVGAGI. The CDR3 contains 16 residues. In DNA, the CDR3 is TGTGCCAGCAGTTACCGAGCTAGCGGGGGGGCCGGGGAGCTGTTTTTT. Amino acids: CASSYRASGGAGELFF.

V gene TRBV7-8 combines with J gene TRBJ2-3; 9 nucleotides align to TRBD1. Looked up from germline, CDR1 is SGHVS and CDR2 is FQNEAQ. V lost 5 bases, J lost 0 bases, and 3 bases stayed unmatched. This CDR3 comprises 15 residues. This CDR3 reads CASSGDRESTDTQYF. DNA of the CDR3: TGTGCCAGCAGCGGGGACAGGGAAAGCACAGATACGCAGTATTTT.

This clonotype was observed many times. CDR3 protein: CSGLPRELRGAPINEQFF. The CDR3 nucleotides read TGCAGTGGGCTCCCCCGAGAGTTGCGGGGGGCCCCAATCAATGAGCAGTTCTTC. The V and J genes are TRBV20-1 and TRBJ2-1, with 8 bases matching TRBD2. The V gene's germline CDR1 is DFQATT and CDR2 SNEGSKA (reference sequence). V shed 7 bases, J shed 6 bases, and the junction held 23 bases outside the gene matches. The CDR3 consists of 18 residues.

The CDR3 reads CSVETGAGAYNEQFF. For the CDR3, the DNA is TGCAGCGTTGAAACCGGGGCTGGGGCCTACAATGAGCAGTTCTTC. This chain uses TRBV29-1 with TRBJ2-1; either TRBD1 or TRBD2 may fit D (5 bases each). In germline, CDR1 is SQVTM, CDR2 ANQGSEA. The V gene lost 2 bases and the J gene lost 2 bases, with 13 bases spanning the gap. This CDR3 comprises 15 residues.

This clonotype was counted at least ten times. The chain carries TRBV9 and TRBJ2-7; D may be TRBD2 (6 bases). Germline V gives CDR1 SGDLS, CDR2 YYNGEE. The CDR3 sequence is 13 residues long. Trimming stripped 2 bases from V and 5 bases from J, with 11 bases between. The CDR3 DNA reads as TGTGCCAGCAGCGTGGGCGGCGGGGACGAGCAGTACTTC. Translating it yields CASSVGGGDEQYF.